This TCR beta chain is drawn from a study of regulatory T cells in long-lasting Graves disease. Libraries of TCR beta came from iRepertoire HTBI primers plus Arm-PCR of CDR3 regions. TCRdb independently ran MiXCR on the multiplex PCR reads; one entry per CDR3 protein. The sample lists 400,000 to 600,000 distinct CDR3 sequences; approximately 21% were seen once. Trimming stripped 1 base from V and 0 bases from J, with 6 bases between. The CDR3 is made up of 13 amino acids. Per germline, CDR1 SQVTM and CDR2 ANQGSEA. Indicated time point: persistent/refractory GD, antithyroid drugs over 5 years with positive TRAb. Isolated PBMC RNA provided the starting material for the TCR library.

The clonotype originates from a female donor with Graves disease. This sample comprised peripheral blood mononuclear cells (PBMCs), obtained when the disease was refractory, from a patient treated with antithyroid drugs. The V and J genes are TRBV29-1 and TRBJ1-1; no definite D call. CDR3 nucleotide sequence: TGCAGCGTTGAAGGGACGGTGAACACTGAAGCTTTCTTT. This translates into CSVEGTVNTEAFF.